This TCR beta chain derives from a study of human T cells and chemical hapten exposure. The study, taken as a whole, reports: Patch test scores rose with PT1 expanded TCR counts, a positive correlation.

Germline loops: CDR1 SGHRS, CDR2 YFSETQ. The CDR3 sequence is 16 residues long. Trimming removed 0 bases from V and 1 base from J; junction bases left unmatched: 6. There are a few counts of this clonotype. Its cognate antigen is unknown. In the original workflow: TCRs per sample had a median of around 100,000 and ranged from about 23,224 to 700,000. TCRdb re-called the RACE reads with MiXCR, one entry per CDR3 protein. In this record, the V and J calls reflect TCRdb's handling and not the investigators' own analysis. Of a few hundred thousand distinct CDR3 sequences listed, about 8.1% were seen once; the top ten hold 2% to 3%. Time point meaning: pre-sensitization, week 0. Treatment described: therapeutic diphenylcyclopropenone sensitization with weekly scalp DPC.

The chain employs TRBV5-1 and TRBJ2-7, with 8 bases that match TRBD2. The origin of this receptor is a woman between 40 and 55 years old with alopecia areata. Some clones in this sample may be carry-over from other donors' samples. Material: whole blood, obtained in connection with sensitization to the hapten diphenylcyclopropenone (DPC). CDR3 sequence: CASSLASPSGSYEQYF. CDR3 coding DNA: TGCGCCAGCAGCTTGGCATCGCCTAGCGGGTCCTACGAGCAGTACTTC.